These T cell receptor beta chains were read from a single sample in a study of blood T cells in healthy people across ages. One entry per CDR3 protein results from TCRdb running MiXCR on the 5' RACE reads. The sample gives about 1.6 million distinct CDR3 sequences, approximately 32% of which show up once; around 11% is in the top ten. Input material: blood. These receptors were collected from a woman aged 30 to 39 in good health. The CDR3 runs from the conserved cysteine through the conserved F or W. The D gene is left open where the match is weak. Some rows have no size entry. The others give once, few or many, or a class for an expanded clone.

CDR3nt: TGCAGCTGTGAGGGGGAGACATCCTACAATGAGCAGTTCTTC; CDR3aa: CSCEGETSYNEQFF; d_gene: .; j_gene: TRBJ2-1; abundance: many; v_gene: TRBV29-1
CDR3nt: TGCAGTGCGAGGGGGCTGAGTAACTATGGCTACACCTTC; CDR3aa: CSARGLSNYGYTF; d_gene: TRBD1; j_gene: TRBJ1-2; abundance: few; v_gene: TRBV20-1
CDR3nt: TGTGCCAGCAGCCGACGGACTCTCACAGATACGCAGTATTTT; CDR3aa: CASSRRTLTDTQYF; d_gene: .; j_gene: TRBJ2-3; abundance: once; v_gene: TRBV21-1
CDR3nt: TGCGCCAGCAGCCGGAGGGGGACAGAATTGAACACTGAAGCTTTCTTT; CDR3aa: CASSRRGTELNTEAFF; d_gene: TRBD1; j_gene: TRBJ1-1; abundance: .; v_gene: TRBV5-1
CDR3nt: TGCAGTGCCCGCGGACGCGACTATGCTATAGCCAAAAACATTCAGTACTTC; CDR3aa: CSARGRDYAIAKNIQYF; d_gene: .; j_gene: TRBJ2-4; abundance: few; v_gene: TRBV20-1
CDR3nt: TGCAGTGCTAGAGGACAGTCGCTAGATACGCAGTATTTT; CDR3aa: CSARGQSLDTQYF; d_gene: .; j_gene: TRBJ2-3; abundance: .; v_gene: TRBV20-1
CDR3nt: TGTGCCAGCAGCCCCGTGGTTGGGACTGAAGCTTTCTTT; CDR3aa: CASSPVVGTEAFF; d_gene: .; j_gene: TRBJ1-1; abundance: .; v_gene: TRBV14
CDR3nt: TGTGCCTGGAGGCCAATGATCCATACTAACTATGGCTACACCTTC; CDR3aa: CAWRPMIHTNYGYTF; d_gene: .; j_gene: TRBJ1-2; abundance: few; v_gene: TRBV30
CDR3nt: TGCAGTGCCAATCAGAGGAGCGGGGGGTACAATGAGCAGTTCTTC; CDR3aa: CSANQRSGGYNEQFF; d_gene: TRBD2; j_gene: TRBJ2-1; abundance: many; v_gene: TRBV20-1
CDR3nt: TGCAGTGCTAGAGAGGGGGGGAGTCAAGAGACCCAGTACTTC; CDR3aa: CSAREGGSQETQYF; d_gene: TRBD2; j_gene: TRBJ2-5; abundance: many; v_gene: TRBV20-1
CDR3nt: TGTGCCAGCAGCGTAACCCCAACGTCCAGGACAGGGAACGAGCAGTTCTTC; CDR3aa: CASSVTPTSRTGNEQFF; d_gene: TRBD1; j_gene: TRBJ2-1; abundance: .; v_gene: TRBV9
CDR3nt: TGTGCCAGCAGTTTTCCCAGGGGGGGACTAGCGGGGGGGCTGCGATCAGATATGCAGTATTTT; CDR3aa: CASSFPRGGLAGGLRSDMQYF; d_gene: TRBD2; j_gene: TRBJ2-3; abundance: .; v_gene: TRBV12-3/TRBV12-4
CDR3nt: TGTGCCAGCAGCCCGACTCCGGACCCTTCTAATGAGCAGTTCTTC; CDR3aa: CASSPTPDPSNEQFF; d_gene: .; j_gene: TRBJ2-1; abundance: .; v_gene: TRBV9
CDR3nt: TGCGCCAGCAGCTTGGAGGCAGGGGCCTTCATAAAGACTAGCACAGATACGCAGTATTTT; CDR3aa: CASSLEAGAFIKTSTDTQYF; d_gene: .; j_gene: TRBJ2-3; abundance: .; v_gene: TRBV5-1
CDR3nt: TGTGCCAGCAGCCCTCGAAAGGGAAGCTCCTACGAGCAGTACTTC; CDR3aa: CASSPRKGSSYEQYF; d_gene: .; j_gene: TRBJ2-7; abundance: .; v_gene: TRBV7-9